This entry describes one T cell receptor (beta chain). Sequencing was performed with immunoSEQ multiplex PCR; in TCRdb, only in-frame clones are kept and a portion is missing. The sample holds 60,000 to 75,000 clones, roughly nine tenths seen once. CDR1 and CDR2 from the germline V gene are SGDLS and YYNGEE. J gave up 0 bases and V 0 bases, and 3 bases lay outside the gene matches. The CDR3 runs 18 residues. These data are taken from a study of OX40 agonist ivuxolimab in advanced cancers. This specimen was CD4+ or CD8+ T cells sorted from blood, taken in a trial of the OX40 agonist ivuxolimab. This sequence was found in an adult with an advanced solid tumor such as melanoma, head and neck, liver or kidney cancer. The chain carries TRBV9 and TRBJ2-2, with 12 positions matching TRBD2. CDR3 coding DNA: TGTGCCAGCAGCGTAGGACTAGCGGGGGATGCGAACACCGGGGAGCTGTTTTTT. It translates to CASSVGLAGDANTGELFF.